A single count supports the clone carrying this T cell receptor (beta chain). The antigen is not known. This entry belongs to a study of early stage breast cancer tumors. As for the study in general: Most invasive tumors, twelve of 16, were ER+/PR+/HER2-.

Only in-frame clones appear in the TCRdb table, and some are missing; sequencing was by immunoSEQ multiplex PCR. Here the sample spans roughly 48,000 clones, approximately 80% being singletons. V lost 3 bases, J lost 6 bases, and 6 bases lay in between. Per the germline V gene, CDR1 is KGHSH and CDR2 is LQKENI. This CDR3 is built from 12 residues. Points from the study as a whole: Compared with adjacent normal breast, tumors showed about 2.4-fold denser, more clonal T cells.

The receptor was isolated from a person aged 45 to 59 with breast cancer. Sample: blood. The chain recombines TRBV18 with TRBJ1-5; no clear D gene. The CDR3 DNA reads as TGTGCCAGCTCACCGTCCGGTCAGCCCCAGCATTTT. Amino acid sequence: CASSPSGQPQHF. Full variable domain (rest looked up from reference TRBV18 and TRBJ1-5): NAGVMQNPRHLVRRRGQEARLRCSPMKGHSHVYWYRQLPEEGLKFMVYLQKENIIDESGMPKERFSAEFPKEGPSILRIQQVVRGDSAAYFCASSPSGQPQHFGDGTRLSIL.